Reported below is one TCR beta chain. This clonotype appeared a few times. Its antigen is still unknown. No qualities accompany the bases; no much larger clone lies one base away. This sample is part of a study of CD8 T cells in Susac syndrome (dated by TCRdb to about 2019). Context from the whole study: Among the Susac syndrome patients who were sequenced, clinically active disease was present in roughly six and clinical remission was observed in fewer than 10. At blood withdrawal, Susac syndrome patients were either therapy-naive, taking corticosteroids (in some cases with IVIg as well), or taking IVIg alone. Repertoire sequencing was used to test whether CD8+ T cell activation and differentiation in Susac syndrome was antigen driven.

High-throughput TCR beta sequencing profiled peripheral blood CD8+ and CD4+ T cells from healthy donors, Susac syndrome patients and multiple sclerosis patients. Recently defined diagnostic criteria for definite or probable disease were met by the Susac syndrome patients. Bulk CD8+ and CD4+ T cells were purified magnetically by negative isolation, whereas CD8+ TEMRA cells were enriched by FACS. Blood was collected in EDTA tubes and processed within 24 hours, with PBMCs isolated through density gradient centrifugation. PBMCs intended for TCR sequencing were frozen in liquid nitrogen and were later thawed in a 37 degrees C water bath. A purity of at least 90% was achieved for sorted or isolated CD4+, CD8+ and CD8+ TEMRA cells. RNA was extracted using the RNeasy kit, and roughly 0.5 to 1 microgram was reverse transcribed with random hexamers. TCR beta CDR3 regions were amplified with the immunoSEQ multiplex PCR assay covering 54 Vbeta and 13 Jbeta segments. PCR amplification bias was corrected using a synthetic template baseline for primer optimization and computational correction. As for how the authors treated the data: Reads were annotated to V, D and J genes per IMGT and analyzed with immunoSEQ Analyzer, keeping only productive sequences. Clonality was calculated as one minus the Shannon entropy normalized by log2 of the number of productive unique sequences. Public and private clones were assessed among the 100 most prevalent clones of each patient and control. Susac-specific clones were defined as absent from healthy and MS cohorts, 1052 published viral clones and other ImmuneACCESS disease sequences. The public reads were run again by TCRdb, first through fastp at Q25 and then through MiXCR, and only productive beta chains were kept. A single entry per CDR3 protein holds the most common genes and DNA from its merged rows. The V and J calls were determined by TCRdb, not by the authors. Counted in this sample were about 240,000 distinct CDR3 sequences; around 96% of them appeared once. The top ten clones comprise about 0.1% of the sample.

The germline V gene (reference sequence) gives CDR1 as MNHNY and CDR2 as SVGAGI. The CDR3 has 12 amino acids, counting the end cysteine and phenylalanine. Solely the CDR3 DNA is kept, with 36 bases framed from the first base. From V the trimming removes 9 bases and from J it removes 2 bases, while the gene matches leave 1 base of the junction unaccounted for. On the study overall, not on this receptor specifically: The TCR sequencing and HLA analysis was acknowledged to have included a relatively small number of individuals. The CD4+ T cell repertoire of patients with Susac syndrome showed no detectable clonal expansion.

The sample taken for sequencing was CD4+ T cells from PBMCs. This chain is built from TRBV6-6 and TRBJ2-3, and 8 junctional nucleotides match TRBD2. The TCR comes from a human donor with Susac syndrome. CDR3 protein: CASSGNTDTQYF. The sequenced DNA is TGTGCCAGTAGCGGGAACACAGATACGCAGTATTTT.